The T cell receptor (beta chain) described here comes from a study of CD8 T cells in Susac syndrome. General study results and limits: Individuals included in the TCR sequencing and HLA analysis were acknowledged by the study to be relatively few in number.

An input of roughly 0.5 to 1 ug of RNA was subjected to reverse transcription using random hexamers. TCR beta CDR3 was amplified by immunoSEQ multiplex PCR. This amplification extended across 54 Vbeta and 13 Jbeta segments. TCRdb reprocessed the immunoSEQ multiplex PCR reads with MiXCR, giving one entry per CDR3 protein. The sample lists 180,000 or so distinct CDR3 sequences, more than 90% occurring once. Sequencing of TCR beta covered CD8+ and CD4+ T cells obtained from blood. This CDR3 spans 15 amino acids. The V segment lost 4 bases and the J segment 6 bases; nucleotides outside the gene matches: 6. Germline CDR1 and CDR2: LGHDT and YNNKEL (reference sequence). Details on this clonotype: Its antigen is not known.

Sequenced: CD4+ T cells from PBMCs. The receptor's source is a human donor in good health. The genes are TRBV3-1 and TRBJ2-3, with 11 positions matching TRBD2. The CDR3 DNA is TGTGCCAGCAGCCGCGGGACTAGCGGACGGGATACGCAGTATTTT. Amino acid sequence: CASSRGTSGRDTQYF.